Below, one TCR beta chain is given with its context. The germline V gene has CDR1 SGDLS and CDR2 YYNGEE. The CDR3 has 13 residues. Trimming removed 6 bases from V and 5 bases from J; junction bases left unmatched: 7. Methods used by the authors: Estimated nucleated cell counts came from reference gene primer amplification. Using immunoSEQ multiplex PCR, the repertoire was profiled, and TCRdb retains in-frame clones only, with some absent. Clone size and the V and J calls come from that table; the DNA yielded D and trimming. The sample has about 340,000 clones, 88% seen once. This entry belongs to a study of blood T cell repertoires in COVID-19. Looking at the study overall: COVID-19 samples collected from the United States, Italy and Spain covered acute and convalescent phases. T cells, B-cell-depleted T cells, or PBMCs provided the cDNA or gDNA that served as material.

Followed over time, Seattle patients had been enrolled while infection was active. The chain combines TRBV9 with TRBJ1-2; 7 positions match TRBD1. This sequence originates from a woman in her sixties or seventies with COVID-19, enrolled during active disease. Material: peripheral blood. The CDR3 region is CASTVTGEYGYTF. As DNA, the CDR3 is TGTGCCAGCACCGTTACAGGGGAATATGGCTACACCTTC.